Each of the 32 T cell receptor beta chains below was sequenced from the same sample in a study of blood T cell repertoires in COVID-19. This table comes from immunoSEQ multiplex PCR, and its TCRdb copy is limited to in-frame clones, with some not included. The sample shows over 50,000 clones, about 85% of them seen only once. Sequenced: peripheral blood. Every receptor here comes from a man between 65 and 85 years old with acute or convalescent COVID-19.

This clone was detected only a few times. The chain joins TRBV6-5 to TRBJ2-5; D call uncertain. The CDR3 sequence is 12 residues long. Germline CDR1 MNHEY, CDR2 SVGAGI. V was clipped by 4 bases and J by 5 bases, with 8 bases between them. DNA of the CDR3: TGTGCCAGCAGTTCAGCGTCCGAGACCCAGTACTTC. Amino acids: CASSSASETQYF.

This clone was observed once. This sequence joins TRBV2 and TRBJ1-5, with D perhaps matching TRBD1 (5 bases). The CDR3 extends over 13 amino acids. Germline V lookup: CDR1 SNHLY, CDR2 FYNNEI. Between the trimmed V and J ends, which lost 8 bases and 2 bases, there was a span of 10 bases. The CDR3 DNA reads TGTGCCAGCTGCGTAGGGGGCAATCAGCCCCAGCATTTT. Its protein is CASCVGGNQPQHF. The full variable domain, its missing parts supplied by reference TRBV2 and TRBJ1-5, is EPEVTQTPSHQVTQMGQEVILRCVPISNHLYFYWYRQILGQKVEFLVSFYNNEISEKSEIFDDQFSVERPDGSNFTLKIRSTKLEDSAMYFCASCVGGNQPQHFGDGTRLSIL.

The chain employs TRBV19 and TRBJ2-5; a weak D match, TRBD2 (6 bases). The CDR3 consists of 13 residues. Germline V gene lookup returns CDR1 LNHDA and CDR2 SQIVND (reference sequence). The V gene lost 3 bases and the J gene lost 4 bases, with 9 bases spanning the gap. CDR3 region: CASSMARGETQYF. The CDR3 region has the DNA TGTGCCAGTAGTATGGCGCGGGGAGAGACCCAGTACTTC.

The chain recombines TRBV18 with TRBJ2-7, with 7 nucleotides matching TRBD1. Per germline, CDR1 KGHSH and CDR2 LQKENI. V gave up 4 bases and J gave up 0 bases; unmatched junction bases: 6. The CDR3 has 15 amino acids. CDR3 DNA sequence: TGTGCCAGCTCACTGGGACAGCAGGGCTCCTACGAGCAGTACTTC. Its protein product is CASSLGQQGSYEQYF.

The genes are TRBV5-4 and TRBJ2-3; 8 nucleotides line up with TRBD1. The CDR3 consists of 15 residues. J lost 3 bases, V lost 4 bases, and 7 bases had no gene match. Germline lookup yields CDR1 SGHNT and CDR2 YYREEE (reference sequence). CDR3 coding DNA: TGTGCCAGCAGCGCCACTCAGGGGGCAACAGATACGCAGTATTTT. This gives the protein CASSATQGATDTQYF.

The CDR3, as DNA: TGCGCCAGCAGCTTGACGAGCGAGACCCAGTACTTC. It codes for CASSLTSETQYF. The V call is TRBV5-1, the J call TRBJ2-5; unclear D gene. The CDR3 consists of 12 residues. Germline V gene lookup returns CDR1 SGHRS and CDR2 YFSETQ. Trimming stripped 1 base from V and 5 bases from J, with 6 bases between.

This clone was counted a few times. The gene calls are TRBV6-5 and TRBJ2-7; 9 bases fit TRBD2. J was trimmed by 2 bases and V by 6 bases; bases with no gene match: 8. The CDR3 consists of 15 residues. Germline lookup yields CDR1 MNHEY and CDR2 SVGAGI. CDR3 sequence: CASRDSGGYTYEQYF. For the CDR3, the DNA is TGTGCCAGCAGAGATAGCGGGGGTTATACCTACGAGCAGTACTTC.

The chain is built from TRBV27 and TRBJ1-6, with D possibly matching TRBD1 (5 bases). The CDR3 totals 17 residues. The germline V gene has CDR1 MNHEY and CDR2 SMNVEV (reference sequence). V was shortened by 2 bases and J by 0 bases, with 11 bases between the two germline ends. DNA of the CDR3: TGTGCCAGCAGTTTAATAGGGACTTTCTCCTATAATTCACCCCTCCACTTT. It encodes CASSLIGTFSYNSPLHF.

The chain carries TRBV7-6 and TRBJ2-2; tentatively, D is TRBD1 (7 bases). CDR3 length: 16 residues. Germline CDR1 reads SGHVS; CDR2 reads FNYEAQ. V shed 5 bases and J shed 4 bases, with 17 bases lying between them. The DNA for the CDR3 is TGTGCCAGCAGCCATGGACAGGCCGGGGGCACCGGGGAGCTGTTTTTT. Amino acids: CASSHGQAGGTGELFF.

The CDR3 spells CASSHRGRITGELFF. CDR3 DNA: TGTGCCAGTAGTCACAGGGGGCGAATAACCGGGGAGCTGTTTTTT. V is TRBV19 and J is TRBJ2-2, with TRBD1 matching over 9 bases. CDR3 length equals 15 residues. After removal of 5 bases from V and 5 bases from J, the junction contained 6 bases not matched to a gene. CDR1 and CDR2 (germline): LNHDA, SQIVND (reference sequence).

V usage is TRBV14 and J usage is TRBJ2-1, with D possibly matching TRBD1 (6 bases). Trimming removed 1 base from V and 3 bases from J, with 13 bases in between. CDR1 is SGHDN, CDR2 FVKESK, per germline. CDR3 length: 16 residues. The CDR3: CASSQGRTANYNEQFF. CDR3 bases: TGTGCCAGCAGCCAAGGGCGGACAGCTAACTACAATGAGCAGTTCTTC.

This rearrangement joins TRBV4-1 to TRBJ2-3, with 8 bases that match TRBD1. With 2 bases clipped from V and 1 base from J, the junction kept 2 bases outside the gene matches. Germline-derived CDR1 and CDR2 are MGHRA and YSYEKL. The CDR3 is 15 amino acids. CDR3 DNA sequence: TGCGCCAGCAGCCAACAGGGGGCTGGCACAGATACGCAGTATTTT. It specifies CASSQQGAGTDTQYF.

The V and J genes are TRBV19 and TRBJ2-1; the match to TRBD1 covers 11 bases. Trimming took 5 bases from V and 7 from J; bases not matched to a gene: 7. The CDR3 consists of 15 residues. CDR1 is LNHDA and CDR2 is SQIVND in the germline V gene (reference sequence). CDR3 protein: CASSPPGQGENEQFF. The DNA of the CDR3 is TGTGCCAGTAGTCCCCCGGGACAGGGGGAGAATGAGCAGTTCTTC.

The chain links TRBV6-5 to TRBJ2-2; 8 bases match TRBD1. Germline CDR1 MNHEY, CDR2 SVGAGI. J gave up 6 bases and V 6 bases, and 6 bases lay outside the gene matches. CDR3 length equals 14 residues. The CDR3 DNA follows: TGTGCCAGCAGCCAGAAACAGGGGGCCGGGGAGCTGTTTTTT. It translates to CASSQKQGAGELFF.

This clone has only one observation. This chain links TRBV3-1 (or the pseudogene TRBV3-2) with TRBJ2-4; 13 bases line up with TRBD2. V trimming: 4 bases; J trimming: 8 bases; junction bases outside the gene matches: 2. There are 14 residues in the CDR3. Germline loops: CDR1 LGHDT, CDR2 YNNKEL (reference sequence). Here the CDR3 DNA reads TGTGCCAGCAGCCGACTAGCGGGGGGAGACATTCAGTACTTC. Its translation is CASSRLAGGDIQYF.

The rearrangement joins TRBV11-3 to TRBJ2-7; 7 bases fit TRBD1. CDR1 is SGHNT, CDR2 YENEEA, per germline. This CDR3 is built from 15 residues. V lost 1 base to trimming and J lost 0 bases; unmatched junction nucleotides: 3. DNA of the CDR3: TGTGCCAGCAGCTTAGGGGGACAGAGCTCCTACGAGCAGTACTTC. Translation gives CASSLGGQSSYEQYF. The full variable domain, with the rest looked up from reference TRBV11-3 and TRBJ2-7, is EAGVVQSPRYKIIEKKQPVAFWCNPISGHNTLYWYLQNLGQGPELLIRYENEEAVDDSQLPKDRFSAERLKGVDSTLKIQPAELGDSAVYLCASSLGGQSSYEQYFGPGTRLTVT.

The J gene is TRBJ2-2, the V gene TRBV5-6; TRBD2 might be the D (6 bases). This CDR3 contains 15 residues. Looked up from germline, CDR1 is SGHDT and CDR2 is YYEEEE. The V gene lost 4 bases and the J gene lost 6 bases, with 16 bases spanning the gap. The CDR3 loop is CASSGRTNRPGELFF. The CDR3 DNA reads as TGTGCCAGCAGCGGGAGGACAAACAGGCCCGGGGAGCTGTTTTTT.

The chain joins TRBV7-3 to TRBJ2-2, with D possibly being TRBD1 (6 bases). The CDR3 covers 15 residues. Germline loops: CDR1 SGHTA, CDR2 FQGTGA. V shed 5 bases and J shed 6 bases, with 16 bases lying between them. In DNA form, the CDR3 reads TGTGCCAGCAGCAATCAGGGGCGGGTGCCCGGGGAGCTGTTTTTT. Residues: CASSNQGRVPGELFF.

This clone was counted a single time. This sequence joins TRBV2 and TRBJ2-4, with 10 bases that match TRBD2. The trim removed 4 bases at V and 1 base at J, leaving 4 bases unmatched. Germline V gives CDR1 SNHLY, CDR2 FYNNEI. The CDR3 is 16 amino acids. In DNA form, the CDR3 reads TGTGCCAGCAGTGGTAGCGGGGGGCGGGCCAAAAACATTCAGTACTTC. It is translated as CASSGSGGRAKNIQYF. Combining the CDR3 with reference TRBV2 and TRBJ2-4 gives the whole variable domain EPEVTQTPSHQVTQMGQEVILRCVPISNHLYFYWYRQILGQKVEFLVSFYNNEISEKSEIFDDQFSVERPDGSNFTLKIRSTKLEDSAMYFCASSGSGGRAKNIQYFGAGTRLSVL.

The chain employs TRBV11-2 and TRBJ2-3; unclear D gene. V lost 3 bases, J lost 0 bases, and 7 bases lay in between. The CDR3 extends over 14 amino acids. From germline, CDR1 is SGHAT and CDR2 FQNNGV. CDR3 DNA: TGTGCCAGCAGCTTTGCAGTTAGCACAGATACGCAGTATTTT. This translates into CASSFAVSTDTQYF.

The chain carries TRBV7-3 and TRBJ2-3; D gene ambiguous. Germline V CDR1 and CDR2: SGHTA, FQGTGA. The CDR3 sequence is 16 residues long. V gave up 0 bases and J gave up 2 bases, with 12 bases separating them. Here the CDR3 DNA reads TGTGCCAGCAGCTTAACTAGCCACCCATTCACAGATACGCAGTATTTT. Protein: CASSLTSHPFTDTQYF. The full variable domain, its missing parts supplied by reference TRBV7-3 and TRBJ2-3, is GAGVSQTPSNKVTEKGKYVELRCDPISGHTALYWYRQSLGQGPEFLIYFQGTGAADDSGLPNDRFFAVRPEGSVSTLKIQRTERGDSAVYLCASSLTSHPFTDTQYFGPGTRLTVL.

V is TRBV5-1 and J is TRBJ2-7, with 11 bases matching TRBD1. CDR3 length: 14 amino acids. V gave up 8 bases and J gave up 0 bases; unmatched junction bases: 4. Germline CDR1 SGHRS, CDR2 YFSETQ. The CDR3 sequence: CASRDRGSSYEQYF. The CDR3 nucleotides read TGCGCCAGTAGGGACAGGGGGAGCTCCTACGAGCAGTACTTC.

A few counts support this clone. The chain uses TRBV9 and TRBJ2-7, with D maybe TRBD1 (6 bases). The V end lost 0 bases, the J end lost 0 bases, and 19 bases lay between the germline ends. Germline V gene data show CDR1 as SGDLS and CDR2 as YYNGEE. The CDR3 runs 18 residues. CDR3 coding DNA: TGTGCCAGCAGCGTAGGCAGGGGACCTCCCCAGAGCTCCTACGAGCAGTACTTC. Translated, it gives CASSVGRGPPQSSYEQYF.

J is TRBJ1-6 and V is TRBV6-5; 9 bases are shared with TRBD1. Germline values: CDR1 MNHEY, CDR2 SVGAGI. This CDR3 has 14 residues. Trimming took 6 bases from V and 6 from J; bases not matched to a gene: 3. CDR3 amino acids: CASRGTGSNSPLHF. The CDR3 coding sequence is TGTGCCAGCAGGGGGACAGGGAGTAATTCACCCCTCCACTTT.

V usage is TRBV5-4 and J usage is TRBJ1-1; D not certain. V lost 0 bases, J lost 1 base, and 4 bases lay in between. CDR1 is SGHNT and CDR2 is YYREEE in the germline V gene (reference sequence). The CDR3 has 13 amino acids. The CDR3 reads CASSLGRNTEAFF. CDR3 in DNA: TGTGCCAGCAGCTTGGGGAGGAACACTGAAGCTTTCTTT.

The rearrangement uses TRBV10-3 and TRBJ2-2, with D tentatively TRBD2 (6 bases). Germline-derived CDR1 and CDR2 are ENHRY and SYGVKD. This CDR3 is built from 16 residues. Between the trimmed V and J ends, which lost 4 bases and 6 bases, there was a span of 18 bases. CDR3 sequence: CAISAVQAGSAGELFF. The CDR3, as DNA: TGTGCCATCAGTGCCGTCCAAGCCGGGAGCGCCGGGGAGCTGTTTTTT.

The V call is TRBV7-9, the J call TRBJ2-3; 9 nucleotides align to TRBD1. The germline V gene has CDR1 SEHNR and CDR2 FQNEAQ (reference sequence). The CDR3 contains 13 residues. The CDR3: CGPGDRGTDTQYF. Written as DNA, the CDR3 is TGTGGGCCGGGGGACAGGGGCACAGATACGCAGTATTTT. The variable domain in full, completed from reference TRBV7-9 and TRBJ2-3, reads DTGVSQNPRHKITKRGQNVTFRCDPISEHNRLYWYRQTLGQGPEFLTYFQNEAQLEKSRLLSDRFSAERPKGSFSTLEIQRTEQGDSAMYLCGPGDRGTDTQYFGPGTRLTVL.

CDR3 nucleotides: TGTGCCAGTAGGCCAGGGGTTAAGGTAGTTGGCTACACCTTC. Translated, it gives CASRPGVKVVGYTF. The chain couples TRBV19 to TRBJ1-2; weak D call: TRBD1 (6 bases). The CDR3 runs to 14 residues. Germline CDR1 reads LNHDA; CDR2 reads SQIVND (reference sequence). V lost 6 bases and J lost 7, with 18 bases in between.

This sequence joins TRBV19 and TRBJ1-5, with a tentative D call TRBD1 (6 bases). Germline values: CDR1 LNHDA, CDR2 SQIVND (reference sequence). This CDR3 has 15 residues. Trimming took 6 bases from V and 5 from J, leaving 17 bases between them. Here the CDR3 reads CASRNPSRGHQPQHF. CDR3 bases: TGTGCCAGTAGGAATCCGTCCAGGGGTCATCAGCCCCAGCATTTT.

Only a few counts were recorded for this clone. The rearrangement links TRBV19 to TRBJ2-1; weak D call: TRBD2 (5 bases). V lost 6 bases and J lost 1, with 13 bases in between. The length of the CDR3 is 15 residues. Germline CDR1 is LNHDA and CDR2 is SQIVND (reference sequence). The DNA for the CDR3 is TGTGCCAGTAGACGGGATAAGGGATCCTACAATGAGCAGTTCTTC. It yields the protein CASRRDKGSYNEQFF.

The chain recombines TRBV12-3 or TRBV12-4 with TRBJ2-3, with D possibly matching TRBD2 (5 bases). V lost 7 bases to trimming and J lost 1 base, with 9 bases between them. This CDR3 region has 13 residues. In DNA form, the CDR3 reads TGTGCCAGCACGGTGCGGGGCACAGATACGCAGTATTTT. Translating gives CASTVRGTDTQYF.

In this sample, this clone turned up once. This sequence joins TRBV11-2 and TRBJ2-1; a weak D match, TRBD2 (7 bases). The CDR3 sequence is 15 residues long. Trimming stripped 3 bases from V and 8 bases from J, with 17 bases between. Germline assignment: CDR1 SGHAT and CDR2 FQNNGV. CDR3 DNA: TGTGCCAGCAGCTTCCAATACAAGGGGGGGGATGAGCAGTTCTTC. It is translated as CASSFQYKGGDEQFF. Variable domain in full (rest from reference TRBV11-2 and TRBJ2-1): EAGVAQSPRYKIIEKRQSVAFWCNPISGHATLYWYQQILGQGPKLLIQFQNNGVVDDSQLPKDRFSAERLKGVDSTLKIQPAKLEDSAVYLCASSFQYKGGDEQFFGPGTRLTVL.